The clone carrying this TCR beta chain was seen repeatedly, ten times or more. For TCRbeta, the library was prepared with unique molecular identifiers. TCRdb re-derived calls from the PCR reads in MiXCR, one entry per CDR3 protein. The sample shows about 110,000 distinct CDR3 sequences, around a tenth of them seen only once. These data are taken from a study of T-cell reconstitution after alpha-beta-depleted transplantation in children. Trimming removed 0 bases at V and 0 bases at J, with 15 bases between. The CDR3 totals 18 residues. Germline-derived CDR1 and CDR2 are LGHNA and YSLEER. The clonotype was recovered from a human donor who donated a stem cell graft to a child with acute lymphoblastic leukemia. This chain joins TRBV4-3 and TRBJ1-3; D is ambiguous. This material consisted of PBMCs from the stem cell graft donor, taken from the stem cell graft. CDR3 nucleotides: TGCGCCAGCAGCCAAGATCCATGGTACAGCATCTCTGGAAACACCATATATTTT. Translated, it gives CASSQDPWYSISGNTIYF.